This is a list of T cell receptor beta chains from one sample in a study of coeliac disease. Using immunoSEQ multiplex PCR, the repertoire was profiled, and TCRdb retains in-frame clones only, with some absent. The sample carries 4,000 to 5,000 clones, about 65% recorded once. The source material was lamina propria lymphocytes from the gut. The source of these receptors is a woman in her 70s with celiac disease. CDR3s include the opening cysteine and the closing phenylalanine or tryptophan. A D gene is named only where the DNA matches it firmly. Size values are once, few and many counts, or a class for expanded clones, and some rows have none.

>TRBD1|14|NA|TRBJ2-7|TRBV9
CASSGQGARNEQYF
TGTGCCAGCAGCGGACAGGGGGCTCGGAACGAGCAGTACTTC
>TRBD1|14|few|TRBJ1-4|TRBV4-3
CASSPQGVSEKLFF
TGCGCCAGCAGCCCACAGGGGGTTAGCGAAAAACTGTTTTTT
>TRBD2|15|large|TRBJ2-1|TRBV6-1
CASSPLAGGHNEQFF
TGTGCCAGCAGCCCACTAGCGGGGGGGCATAATGAGCAGTTCTTC
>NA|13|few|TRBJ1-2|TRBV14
CASSRTGPYGYTF
TGTGCCAGCAGCCGAACAGGGCCGTATGGCTACACCTTC
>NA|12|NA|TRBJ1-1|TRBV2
CASSTGFGEAFF
TGTGCCAGCAGTACAGGGTTTGGTGAAGCTTTCTTT
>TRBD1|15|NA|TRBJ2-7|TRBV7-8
CASSLAQGAAYEQYF
TGTGCCAGCAGCTTAGCGCAGGGGGCGGCCTACGAGCAGTACTTC
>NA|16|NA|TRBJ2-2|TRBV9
CASSEGSRPNTGELFF
TGTGCCAGCAGCGAGGGGTCAAGGCCGAACACCGGGGAGCTGTTTTTT
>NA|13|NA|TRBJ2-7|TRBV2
CASSGLSSYEQYF
TGTGCCAGCAGCGGTCTTAGCTCCTACGAGCAGTACTTC
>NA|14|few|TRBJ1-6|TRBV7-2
CASSFYRANSPLHF
TGTGCCAGCAGCTTCTACAGGGCTAATTCACCCCTCCACTTT
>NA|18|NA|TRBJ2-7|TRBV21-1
CASSKAIIGTQSSYEQYF
TGTGCCAGCAGCAAAGCAATCATAGGGACACAGAGCTCCTACGAGCAGTACTTC
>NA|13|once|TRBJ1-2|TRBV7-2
CASSLQGNYGYTF
TGTGCCAGCAGCTTACAGGGGAACTATGGCTACACCTTC
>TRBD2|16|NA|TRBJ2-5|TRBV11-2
CASSLGTSVGQETQYF
TGTGCCAGCAGCCTAGGGACTAGCGTGGGCCAGGAGACCCAGTACTTC
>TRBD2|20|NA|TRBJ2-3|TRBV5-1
CASPVKVAGGCGTSTDTQYF
TGCGCCAGCCCCGTGAAGGTAGCGGGGGGATGTGGAACTAGCACAGATACGCAGTATTTT
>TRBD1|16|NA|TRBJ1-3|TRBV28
CASSGTGDQAGNTIYF
TGTGCCAGCAGTGGGACAGGGGATCAAGCTGGAAACACCATATATTTT
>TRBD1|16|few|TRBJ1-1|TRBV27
CASSRTSGTGFTEAFF
TGTGCCAGCAGCCGGACCTCCGGGACAGGGTTCACTGAAGCTTTCTTT
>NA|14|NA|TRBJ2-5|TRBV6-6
CASSYQRSQETQYF
TGTGCCAGCAGTTACCAGCGGTCCCAAGAGACCCAGTACTTC
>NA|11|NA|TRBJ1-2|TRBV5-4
CASSLERGYTF
TGTGCCAGCAGCTTGGAGAGAGGCTACACCTTC
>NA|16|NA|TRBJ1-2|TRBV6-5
CASSYSALSFNYGYTF
TGTGCCAGCAGTTACAGTGCCCTTAGCTTTAACTATGGCTACACCTTC
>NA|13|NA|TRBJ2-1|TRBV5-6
CASSSHLQDEQFF
TGTGCCAGCAGTTCCCATCTCCAGGATGAGCAGTTCTTC
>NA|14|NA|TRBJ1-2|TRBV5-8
CASSYGRRSYGYTF
TGTGCCAGCAGCTACGGAAGGAGGAGCTATGGCTACACCTTC
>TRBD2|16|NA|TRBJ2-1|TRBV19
CASSMGASGHYNEQFF
TGTGCCAGTAGTATGGGCGCTAGCGGGCACTACAATGAGCAGTTCTTC
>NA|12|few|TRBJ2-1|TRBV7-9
CASSLGAAGQFF
TGTGCCAGCAGCTTAGGGGCAGCCGGGCAGTTCTTC
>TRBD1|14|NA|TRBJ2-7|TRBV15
CATSRGDSGDEQYF
TGTGCCACCAGCAGAGGGGACAGTGGGGACGAGCAGTACTTC
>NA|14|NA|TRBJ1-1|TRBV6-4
CASSIQGGDTEAFF
TGTGCCAGCAGTATTCAGGGAGGGGACACTGAAGCTTTCTTT
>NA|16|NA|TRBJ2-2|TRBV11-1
CASSPLEGRGSGELFF
TGTGCCAGCAGCCCCCTTGAGGGCAGGGGTTCCGGGGAGCTGTTTTTT
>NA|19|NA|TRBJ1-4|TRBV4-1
CASSQEAGRYLATNEKLFF
TGCGCCAGCAGCCAAGAGGCTGGCAGATACCTTGCAACTAATGAAAAACTGTTTTTT
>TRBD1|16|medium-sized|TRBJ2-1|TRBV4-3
CASSQTGQGTYNEQFF
TGCGCCAGCAGCCAAACGGGACAGGGTACCTACAATGAGCAGTTCTTC
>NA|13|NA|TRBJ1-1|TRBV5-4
CASSPGQLSEAFF
TGTGCCAGCAGCCCCGGACAGCTTTCTGAAGCTTTCTTT
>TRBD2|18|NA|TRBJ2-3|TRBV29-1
CSVEGARLAGVLTDTQYF
TGCAGCGTTGAAGGAGCCCGACTAGCGGGGGTCCTCACAGATACGCAGTATTTT
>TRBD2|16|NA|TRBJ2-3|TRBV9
CASSEGSGVGTDTQYF
TGTGCCAGCAGCGAAGGTAGCGGGGTCGGCACAGATACGCAGTATTTT
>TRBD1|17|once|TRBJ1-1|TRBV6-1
CASSELRDRGLNTEAFF
TGTGCCAGCAGTGAACTAAGGGACAGGGGGCTTAACACTGAAGCTTTCTTT
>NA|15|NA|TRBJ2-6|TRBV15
CATSRARTGANVLTF
TGTGCCACCAGCAGAGCCAGAACTGGGGCCAACGTCCTGACTTTC
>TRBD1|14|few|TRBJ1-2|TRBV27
CASRHRGVGYGYTF
TGTGCCAGCAGACACAGGGGAGTAGGCTATGGCTACACCTTC
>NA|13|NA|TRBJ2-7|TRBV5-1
CASSSYPPDEQYF
TGCGCCAGCAGCTCCTACCCTCCTGACGAGCAGTACTTC
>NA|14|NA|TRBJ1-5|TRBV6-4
CASSEDGVNQPQHF
TGTGCCAGCAGCGAGGACGGGGTCAATCAGCCCCAGCATTTT
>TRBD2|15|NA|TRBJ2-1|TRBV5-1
CASSSFAGGNNEQFF
TGCGCCAGCAGCTCCTTCGCGGGGGGAAACAATGAGCAGTTCTTC
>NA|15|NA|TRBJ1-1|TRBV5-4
CASSQTQGVITEAFF
TGTGCCAGCAGCCAAACGCAGGGTGTGATAACTGAAGCTTTCTTT